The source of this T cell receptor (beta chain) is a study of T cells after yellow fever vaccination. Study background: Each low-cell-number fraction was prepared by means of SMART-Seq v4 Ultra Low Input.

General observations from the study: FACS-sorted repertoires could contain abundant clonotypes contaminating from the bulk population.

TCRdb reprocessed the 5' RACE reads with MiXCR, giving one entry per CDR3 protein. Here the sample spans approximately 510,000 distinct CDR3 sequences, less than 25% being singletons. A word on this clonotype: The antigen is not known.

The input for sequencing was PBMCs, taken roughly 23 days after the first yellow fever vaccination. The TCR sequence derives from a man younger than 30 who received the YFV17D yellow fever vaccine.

CDR3 residues: CVTRGFGTEAFF. The CDR3 coding sequence is TGTGTCACTCGGGGTTTCGGGACTGAAGCTTTCTTT. The chain combines TRBV25-1 with TRBJ1-1; no firm D call. The germline V gene encodes CDR1 MGHDK and CDR2 SYGVNS. The CDR3 loop spans 12 amino acids.